The 9 T cell receptor beta chains below all came from one sample that was sequenced in a study of regulatory dendritic cells for organ transplantation. The antigens for these receptors are not known. TCRdb's copy holds only in-frame clones and misses some; the assay was immunoSEQ multiplex PCR. The sample includes 12,000 or so clones, around nine tenths of them seen just once. CFSE-labeled sorted T cells met regulatory or mature dendritic cells for 5 to 6 days. Sequenced: naive CD8+ T cells from blood cultured with dendritic cells. The subset was: CD45RA+ naive T cells. The receptors originated from a human donor in good health.

V and J are TRBV5-8 and TRBJ1-5; tentative D call: TRBD1 (5 bases). The V end was cut by 4 bases, the J end by 3 bases, with 20 bases between. The CDR3 runs 17 residues. The V gene's germline CDR1 is SGHTS and CDR2 YDEGEE. This CDR3 reads CASSAGGRGVDNQPQHF. For the CDR3, the DNA is TGTGCCAGCAGCGCGGGGGGTCGAGGGGTCGACAATCAGCCCCAGCATTTT. The full variable domain, in which reference TRBV5-8 and TRBJ1-5 provide the parts outside the CDR3, is EAGVTQSPTHLIKTRGQQATLRCSPISGHTSVYWYQQALGLGLQFLLWYDEGEERNRGNFPPRFSGRQFPNYSSELNVNALELEDSALYLCASSAGGRGVDNQPQHFGDGTRLSIL.

This rearrangement joins TRBV28 to TRBJ2-7; D is perhaps TRBD1 or TRBD2 (5 bases each). V was pared by 3 bases and J by 3 bases, with 12 bases between. The V gene's germline CDR1 is MDHEN and CDR2 SYDVKM. This CDR3 has 14 residues. The CDR3 spells CASSFVGTVYEQYF. The CDR3 nucleotides read TGTGCCAGCAGTTTTGTCGGGACCGTCTACGAGCAGTACTTC.

The V gene is TRBV6-6, the J gene TRBJ1-2, with 10 bases that match TRBD1. The germline V gene encodes CDR1 MNHNY and CDR2 SVGAGI (reference sequence). This CDR3 is built from 16 residues. J gave up 4 bases and V 6 bases, and 11 bases lay outside the gene matches. The CDR3 DNA reads TGTGCCAGCAGCCCGGGACAGGGGTCGCCCTTCTATGGCTACACCTTC. Protein: CASSPGQGSPFYGYTF.

The V gene is TRBV15, the J gene TRBJ1-2, with D tentatively TRBD1 (5 bases). V gave up 0 bases and J gave up 3 bases, with 11 bases separating them. Germline CDR1 reads LNHNV; CDR2 reads YYDKDF (reference sequence). The CDR3 contains 15 residues. CDR3 bases: TGTGCCACCAGCAGAGACTCAGGGCTATACTATGGCTACACCTTC. Residues: CATSRDSGLYYGYTF. The whole variable domain, remainder taken from reference TRBV15 and TRBJ1-2, is DAMVIQNPRYQVTQFGKPVTLSCSQTLNHNVMYWYQQKSSQAPKLLFHYYDKDFNNEADTPDNFQSRRPNTSFCFLDIRSPGLGDTAMYLCATSRDSGLYYGYTFGSGTRLTVV.

This sequence joins TRBV27 and TRBJ2-7; D may be TRBD1 (6 bases). The germline CDR1 and CDR2 sequences are MNHEY and SMNVEV (reference sequence). Trimming left V 7 bases short and J 2 bases short, with 18 bases between. The length of the CDR3 is 15 residues. CDR3 sequence (DNA): TGTGCCAGCAAGATCCGGGACACGTCCACCTACGAGCAGTACTTC. It translates to CASKIRDTSTYEQYF.

The chain combines TRBV5-4 with TRBJ2-1, with 10 bases aligning to TRBD1. The V gene end was trimmed by 4 bases and the J gene end by 6 bases; junction bases not matched to a gene: 1. Looked up from germline, CDR1 is SGHNT and CDR2 is YYREEE (reference sequence). This CDR3 contains 13 residues. The CDR3 sequence: CASSGDRGNEQFF. In nucleotides, the CDR3 is TGTGCCAGCAGCGGGGACAGGGGCAATGAGCAGTTCTTC.

This sequence joins TRBV9 and TRBJ2-5, with 11 bases identical to TRBD2. The DNA end favors TRBJ2-7, so the J call may be wrong. Per the germline V gene, CDR1 is SGDLS and CDR2 is YYNGEE. This CDR3 has 18 residues. In DNA form, the CDR3 reads TGTGCCAGCAGCCCGGGACTAGCGGTCCCCCTAACATCCTACGAGCAGTACTTC. Translation: CASSPGLAVPLTSYEQYF.

The chain links TRBV4-3 to TRBJ2-3; unclear D gene. Per the germline V gene, CDR1 is LGHNA and CDR2 is YSLEER. The CDR3 is 17 residues long. Deletions cut 0 bases from V and 3 bases from J, with 16 bases between. CDR3 in amino acids: CASSQDVRVSTTDTQYF. CDR3 in DNA: TGCGCCAGCAGCCAAGATGTAAGGGTCAGTACGACAGATACGCAGTATTTT.

This chain joins TRBV5-6 and TRBJ1-1; D unclear. The CDR3 length is 13 residues. V lost 2 bases and J lost 9, with 14 bases in between. The germline V gene encodes CDR1 SGHDT and CDR2 YYEEEE. The CDR3 region has the DNA TGTGCCAGCAGCTTTGGGTCGGGGTCCAAAGCTTTCTTT. Protein sequence: CASSFGSGSKAFF.